These T cell receptor beta chains were read from a single sample in a study of molecular identifiers for immune sequencing clone quantification. Via MiXCR, TCRdb re-called the PCR reads, giving one row per CDR3 protein. The sample has over 8,000 distinct CDR3 sequences, more than 15% seen once. The sample was naive CD8+ T cells from blood, with Jurkat cell RNA spiked in. Every receptor here comes from a human donor in good health. Some libraries in this study had Jurkat cell RNA spiked in. Each CDR3 is given with its conserved first and last residue. The D gene is left open where the match is weak. A clone size is listed for some rows: how often the clone was seen (once, few, many), or a class if it is expanded.

V,J,size,D,CDR3,DNA
TRBV5-1,TRBJ1-1,many,-,CASSLSPGTIDEAFF,TGCGCCAGCAGCTTGTCCCCCGGGACAATAGATGAAGCTTTCTTT
TRBV24-1,TRBJ2-1,-,TRBD1,CATSDWPGQALNEQFF,TGTGCCACCAGTGATTGGCCGGGACAGGCATTAAATGAGCAGTTCTTC
TRBV5-1,TRBJ2-3,medium-sized,TRBD2,CASSLSGSSPTDTQYF,TGCGCCAGCAGCTTAAGCGGGAGCAGTCCGACAGATACGCAGTATTTT
TRBV5-6,TRBJ1-4,-,-,CASSLDTTNEKLFF,TGTGCCAGCAGCTTGGACACAACTAATGAAAAACTGTTTTTT
TRBV27,TRBJ2-2,medium-sized,-,CASTGTANTGELFF,TGTGCCAGCACCGGGACTGCGAACACCGGGGAGCTGTTTTTT
TRBV15,TRBJ2-1,medium-sized,-,CATSRVGWTTTVDEQFF,TGTGCCACCAGCAGAGTCGGTTGGACTACTACTGTGGATGAGCAGTTCTTC
TRBV5-6,TRBJ2-1,many,-,CASSFTVATSYNEQFF,TGTGCCAGCAGCTTTACGGTCGCAACCTCCTACAATGAGCAGTTCTTC
TRBV13,TRBJ1-2,medium-sized,TRBD1,CASSFTGGRHGYTF,TGTGCCAGCAGTTTCACAGGGGGAAGACATGGCTACACCTTC
TRBV28,TRBJ2-2,many,TRBD2,CASSTGLAGGNTGELFF,TGTGCCAGCAGTACGGGGCTAGCGGGAGGGAACACCGGGGAGCTGTTTTTT
TRBV4-1,TRBJ2-7,many,-,CASSRGTAYEQYF,TGCGCCAGCAGCCGCGGGACAGCCTACGAGCAGTACTTC
TRBV2,TRBJ2-5,many,TRBD2,CASSEAWASGQETQYF,TGTGCCAGCAGTGAGGCTTGGGCTAGCGGGCAAGAGACCCAGTACTTC
TRBV7-6,TRBJ2-7,many,-,CASSLAPESPPEQYF,TGTGCCAGCAGCTTAGCCCCGGAATCCCCACCCGAGCAGTACTTC
TRBV2,TRBJ2-7,few,TRBD2,CASSDRDYQSYEQYF,TGTGCCAGCAGTGATCGGGACTACCAATCCTACGAGCAGTACTTC
TRBV29-1,TRBJ2-7,medium-sized,-,CSVALGRGSSYEQYF,TGCAGCGTTGCTCTAGGGCGGGGAAGCTCCTACGAGCAGTACTTC
TRBV12-3/TRBV12-4,TRBJ1-1,medium-sized,-,CASSFATEAFF,TGTGCCAGCAGTTTTGCTACTGAAGCTTTCTTT
TRBV4-2,TRBJ1-2,medium-sized,-,CASSQAQAAYNYGYTF,TGTGCCAGCAGCCAAGCTCAAGCAGCCTATAACTATGGCTACACCTTC
TRBV5-4,TRBJ2-5,many,-,CASSFSPQETQYF,TGTGCCAGCAGCTTCAGTCCCCAAGAGACCCAGTACTTC
TRBV7-2,TRBJ2-7,-,-,CASSHNRGGYEQYF,TGTGCCAGCAGTCATAACAGGGGGGGGTACGAGCAGTACTTC
TRBV23-1,TRBJ2-2,medium-sized,-,CASSQRWTIAGELFF,TGCGCCAGCAGTCAAAGGTGGACTATTGCCGGGGAGCTGTTTTTT
TRBV7-9,TRBJ2-7,medium-sized,TRBD1,CASSSMDRGLDEQYF,TGTGCCAGCAGCTCGATGGACAGGGGGCTGGACGAGCAGTACTTC